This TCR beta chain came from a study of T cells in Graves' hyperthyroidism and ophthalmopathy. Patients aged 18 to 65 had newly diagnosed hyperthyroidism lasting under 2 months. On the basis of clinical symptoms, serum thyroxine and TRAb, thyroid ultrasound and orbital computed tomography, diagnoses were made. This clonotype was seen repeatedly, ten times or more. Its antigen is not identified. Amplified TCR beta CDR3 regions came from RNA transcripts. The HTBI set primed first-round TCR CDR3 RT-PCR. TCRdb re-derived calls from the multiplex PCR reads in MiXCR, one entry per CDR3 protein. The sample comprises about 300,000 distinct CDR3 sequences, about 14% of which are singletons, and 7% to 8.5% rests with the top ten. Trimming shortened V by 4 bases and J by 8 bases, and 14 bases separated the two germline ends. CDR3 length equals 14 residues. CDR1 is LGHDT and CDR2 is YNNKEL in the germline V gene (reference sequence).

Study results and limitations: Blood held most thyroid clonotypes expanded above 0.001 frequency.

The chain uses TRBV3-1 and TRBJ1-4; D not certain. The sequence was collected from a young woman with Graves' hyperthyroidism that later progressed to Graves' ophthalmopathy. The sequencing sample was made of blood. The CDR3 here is CASSPRATEEKLFF. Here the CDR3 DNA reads TGTGCCAGCAGCCCCCGGGCCACGGAAGAAAAACTGTTTTTT.